This is a list of T cell receptor beta chains from one sample in a study of spatial heterogeneity in lung cancer. TCRdb passed the 5' RACE reads through MiXCR, listing each CDR3 protein once. The sample contains approximately 3,100 distinct CDR3 sequences, 4.7% of which appear only once. This specimen was normal lung tissue next to the tumor, taken at surgery. The source is a male donor with early-stage non-small cell lung cancer. The CDR3 runs from the conserved cysteine through the conserved F or W. The D gene is left open where the match is weak. Only some rows state a clone size, as once, few, many or a class for expanded clones.

>TRBJ2-1|-|TRBD1|TRBV12-3/TRBV12-4
CASSPGTGREQFF
TGTGCCAGCAGCCCCGGGACAGGGCGCGAGCAGTTCTTC
>TRBJ2-2|medium-sized|-|TRBV27
CASSWGTGELFF
TGTGCCAGCAGTTGGGGCACCGGGGAGCTGTTTTTT
>TRBJ2-5|many|-|TRBV19
CASNPGQFQETQYF
TGTGCCAGTAACCCCGGACAGTTTCAAGAGACCCAGTACTTC
>TRBJ2-7|few|TRBD1|TRBV5-1
CASSLRQGAVEQYF
TGCGCCAGCAGCTTGCGACAGGGGGCCGTTGAGCAGTACTTC
>TRBJ1-1|few|-|TRBV3-1
CASSQRGVEAFF
TGTGCCAGCAGCCAAAGGGGGGTAGAAGCTTTCTTT
>TRBJ2-7|medium-sized|-|TRBV12-3/TRBV12-4
CASSKDGSSYEQYF
TGTGCCAGCAGTAAGGACGGAAGCTCCTACGAGCAGTACTTC
>TRBJ2-7|medium-sized|-|TRBV7-9
CASSSMDRDEQYF
TGTGCCAGCAGCTCCATGGACCGTGACGAGCAGTACTTC
>TRBJ2-2|medium-sized|-|TRBV7-3
CASSLGLFTGELFF
TGTGCCAGCAGCTTAGGGCTTTTCACCGGGGAGCTGTTTTTT
>TRBJ1-4|-|TRBD1|TRBV7-9
CASSFGTGNEKLFF
TGTGCCAGCAGCTTCGGGACAGGGAATGAAAAACTGTTTTTT
>TRBJ1-5|medium-sized|-|TRBV7-3
CASSLRAGQPQHF
TGTGCCAGCAGCTTACGGGCCGGGCAGCCCCAGCATTTT